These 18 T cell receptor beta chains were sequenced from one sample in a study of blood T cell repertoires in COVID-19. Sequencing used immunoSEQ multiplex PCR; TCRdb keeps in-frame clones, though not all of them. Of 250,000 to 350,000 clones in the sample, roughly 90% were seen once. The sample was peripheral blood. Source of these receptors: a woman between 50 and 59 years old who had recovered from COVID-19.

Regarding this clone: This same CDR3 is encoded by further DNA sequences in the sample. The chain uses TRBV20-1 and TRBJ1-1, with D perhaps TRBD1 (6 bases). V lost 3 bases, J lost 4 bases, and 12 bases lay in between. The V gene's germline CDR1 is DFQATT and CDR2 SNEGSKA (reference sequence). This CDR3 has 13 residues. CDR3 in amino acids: CSASGGAGTEAFF. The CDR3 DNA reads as TGCAGTGCTAGTGGGGGCGCCGGCACTGAAGCTTTCTTT.

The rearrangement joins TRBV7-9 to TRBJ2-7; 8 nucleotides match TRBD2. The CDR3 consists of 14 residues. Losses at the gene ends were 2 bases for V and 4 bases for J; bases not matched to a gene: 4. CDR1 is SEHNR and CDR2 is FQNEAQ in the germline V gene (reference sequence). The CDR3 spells CASSLSGGGYEQYF. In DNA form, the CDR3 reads TGTGCCAGCAGCTTAAGCGGGGGTGGATACGAGCAGTACTTC.

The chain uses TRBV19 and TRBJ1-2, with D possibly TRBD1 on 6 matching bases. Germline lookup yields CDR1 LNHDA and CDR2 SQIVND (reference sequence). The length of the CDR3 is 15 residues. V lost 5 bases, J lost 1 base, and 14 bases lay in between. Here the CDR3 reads CASSARGAGNYGYTF. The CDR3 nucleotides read TGTGCCAGTAGTGCCCGGGGGGCGGGTAACTATGGCTACACCTTC. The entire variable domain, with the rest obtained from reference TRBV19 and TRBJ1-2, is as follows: DGGITQSPKYLFRKEGQNVTLSCEQNLNHDAMYWYRQDPGQGLRLIYYSQIVNDFQKGDIAEGYSVSREKKESFPLTVTSAQKNPTAFYLCASSARGAGNYGYTFGSGTRLTVV.

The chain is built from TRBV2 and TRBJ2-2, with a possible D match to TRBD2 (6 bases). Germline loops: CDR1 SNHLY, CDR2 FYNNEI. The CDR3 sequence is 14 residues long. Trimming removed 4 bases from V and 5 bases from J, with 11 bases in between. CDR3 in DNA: TGTGCCAGCAGTGGGCAGGGAGGAACCGGGGAGCTGTTTTTT. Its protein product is CASSGQGGTGELFF.

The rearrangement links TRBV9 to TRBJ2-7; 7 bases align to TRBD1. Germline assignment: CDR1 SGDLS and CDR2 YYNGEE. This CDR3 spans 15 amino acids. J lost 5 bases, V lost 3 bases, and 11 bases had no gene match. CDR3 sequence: CASSAWDSPRDEQYF. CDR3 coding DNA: TGTGCCAGCAGCGCCTGGGACAGTCCTCGGGACGAGCAGTACTTC.

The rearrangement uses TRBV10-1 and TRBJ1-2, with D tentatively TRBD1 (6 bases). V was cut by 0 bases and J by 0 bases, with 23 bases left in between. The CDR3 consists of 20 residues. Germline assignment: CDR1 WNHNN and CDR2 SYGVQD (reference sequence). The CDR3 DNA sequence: TGCGCCAGCAGTGAGTCGATCGCAGGGGCTCCCAAACCTTCTAACTATGGCTACACCTTC. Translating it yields CASSESIAGAPKPSNYGYTF.

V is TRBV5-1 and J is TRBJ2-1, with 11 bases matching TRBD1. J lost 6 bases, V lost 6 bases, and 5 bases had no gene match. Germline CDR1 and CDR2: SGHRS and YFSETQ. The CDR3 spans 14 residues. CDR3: CASNSGQGVNEQFF. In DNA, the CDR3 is TGCGCCAGCAACTCGGGACAGGGGGTCAATGAGCAGTTCTTC.

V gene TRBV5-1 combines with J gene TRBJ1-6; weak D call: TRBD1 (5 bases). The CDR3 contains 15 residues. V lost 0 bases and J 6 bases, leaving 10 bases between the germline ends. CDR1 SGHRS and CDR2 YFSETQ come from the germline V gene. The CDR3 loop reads CASSLEGVSNSPLHF. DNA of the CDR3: TGCGCCAGCAGCTTGGAAGGGGTTAGTAATTCACCCCTCCACTTT.

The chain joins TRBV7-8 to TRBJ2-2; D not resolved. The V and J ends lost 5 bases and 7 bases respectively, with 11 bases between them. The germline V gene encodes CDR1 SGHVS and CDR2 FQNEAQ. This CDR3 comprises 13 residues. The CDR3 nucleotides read TGTGCCAGCAGCGAGATCCCGTACGGGGAGCTGTTTTTT. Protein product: CASSEIPYGELFF.

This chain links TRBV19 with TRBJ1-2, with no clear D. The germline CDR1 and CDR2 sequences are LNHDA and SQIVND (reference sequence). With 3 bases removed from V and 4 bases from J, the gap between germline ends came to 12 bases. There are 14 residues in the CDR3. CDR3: CASSMYNSPYGYTF. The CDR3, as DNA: TGTGCCAGTAGTATGTATAACAGCCCCTATGGCTACACCTTC.

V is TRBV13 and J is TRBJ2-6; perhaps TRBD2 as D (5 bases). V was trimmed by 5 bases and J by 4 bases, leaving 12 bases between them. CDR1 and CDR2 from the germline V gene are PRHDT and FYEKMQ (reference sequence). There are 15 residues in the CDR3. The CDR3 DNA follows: TGTGCCAGCAGCATCCACACGGGGGGGGCCAACGTCCTGACTTTC. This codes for CASSIHTGGANVLTF. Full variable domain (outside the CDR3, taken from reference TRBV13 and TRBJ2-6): AAGVIQSPRHLIKEKRETATLKCYPIPRHDTVYWYQQGPGQDPQFLISFYEKMQSDKGSIPDRFSAQQFSDYHSELNMSSLELGDSALYFCASSIHTGGANVLTFGAGSRLTVL.

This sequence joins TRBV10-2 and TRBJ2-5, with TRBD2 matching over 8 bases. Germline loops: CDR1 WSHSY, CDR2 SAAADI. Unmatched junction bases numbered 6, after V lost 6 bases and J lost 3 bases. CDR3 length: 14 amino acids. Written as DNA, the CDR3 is TGCGCCAGCAGCAATATAGCGGGGAAAGAGACCCAGTACTTC. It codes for CASSNIAGKETQYF.

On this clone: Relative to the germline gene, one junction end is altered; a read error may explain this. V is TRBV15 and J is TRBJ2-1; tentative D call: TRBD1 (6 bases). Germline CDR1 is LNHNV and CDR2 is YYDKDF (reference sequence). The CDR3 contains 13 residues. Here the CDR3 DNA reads TGTGCCACCAGCAGAGAACAGGGTCCGTCGATGATCTTC. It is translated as CATSREQGPSMIF.

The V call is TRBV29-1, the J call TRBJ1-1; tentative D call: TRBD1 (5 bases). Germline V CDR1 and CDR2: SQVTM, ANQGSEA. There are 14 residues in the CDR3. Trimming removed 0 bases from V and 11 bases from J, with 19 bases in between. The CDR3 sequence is CSVEDGRGPGDAFF. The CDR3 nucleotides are TGCAGCGTTGAAGATGGGAGGGGACCAGGTGACGCTTTCTTT.

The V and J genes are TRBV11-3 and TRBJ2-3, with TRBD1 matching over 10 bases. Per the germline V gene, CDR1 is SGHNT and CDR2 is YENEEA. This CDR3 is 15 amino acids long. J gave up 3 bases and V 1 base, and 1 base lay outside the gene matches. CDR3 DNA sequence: TGTGCCAGCAGCTTAGGACAGGGGGCTACAGATACGCAGTATTTT. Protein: CASSLGQGATDTQYF.

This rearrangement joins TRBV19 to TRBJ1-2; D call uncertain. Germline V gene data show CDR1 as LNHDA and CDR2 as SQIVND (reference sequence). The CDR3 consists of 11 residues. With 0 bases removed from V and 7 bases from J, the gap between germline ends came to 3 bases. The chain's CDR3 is CASSIDLGYTF. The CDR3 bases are TGTGCCAGTAGTATAGACCTTGGCTACACCTTC. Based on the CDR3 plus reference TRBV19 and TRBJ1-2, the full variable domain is DGGITQSPKYLFRKEGQNVTLSCEQNLNHDAMYWYRQDPGQGLRLIYYSQIVNDFQKGDIAEGYSVSREKKESFPLTVTSAQKNPTAFYLCASSIDLGYTFGSGTRLTVV.

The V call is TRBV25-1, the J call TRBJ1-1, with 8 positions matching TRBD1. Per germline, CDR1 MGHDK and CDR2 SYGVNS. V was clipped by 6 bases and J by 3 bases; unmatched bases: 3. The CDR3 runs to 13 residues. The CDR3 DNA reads TGTGCCAGCAGAACAGGGGGTTACACTGAAGCTTTCTTT. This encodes CASRTGGYTEAFF.

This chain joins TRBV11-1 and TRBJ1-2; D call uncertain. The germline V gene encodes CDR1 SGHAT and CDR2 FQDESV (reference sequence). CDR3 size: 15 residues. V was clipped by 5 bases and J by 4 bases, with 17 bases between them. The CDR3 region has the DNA TGTGCCAGCAGCACAAGACAAGGTTTCGGCTATGGCTACACCTTC. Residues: CASSTRQGFGYGYTF.